This T cell receptor (beta chain) was identified during a study of T cell responses to AZD1222 COVID-19 vaccine. A remark on this clone: The antigen remains undetermined.

Whole-study findings and limits: Reportedly, nearly half the spike-specific TCRs target unmutated variant regions. In a largely white British group with more females than males, clonal diversity was possibly underestimated. Baseline antibody screening turned up just a handful of seropositive AZD1222 recipients. Spike-specific TCRs gained breadth and depth after people received two AZD1222 doses.

Measured with immunoSEQ multiplex PCR; TCRdb has only the in-frame clones, and not every one. Seen here are approximately 94,000 clones, roughly 86% observed once, and the top ten hold 4% to 4.5%. Trimming shortened V by 2 bases and J by 7 bases, and 2 bases separated the two germline ends. The germline V gene encodes CDR1 ENHRY and CDR2 SYGVKD. The CDR3 spans 11 residues. Sequences were derived from peripheral blood, sampled on day 0 of MenACWY control vaccination. The TCR originated in an adult in good health. The chain recombines TRBV10-3 with TRBJ1-4; no firm D call. This CDR3 reads CAISEGEKLFF. DNA of the CDR3: TGTGCCATCAGTGAGGGTGAAAAACTGTTTTTT.